This T cell receptor beta chain originates from a study of blood T cell repertoires in COVID-19. Sequencing was performed with immunoSEQ multiplex PCR; in TCRdb, only in-frame clones are kept and a portion is missing. There are about 190,000 clones in the sample; more than 75% occur only once, and roughly 5.9% lies in the top ten. This clone was recorded a few times. Those who participated ranged in age from roughly 18 to 90 years and resided in 20 to 30 US areas. The CDR3 runs to 15 residues. Trimming cost V 5 bases and J 7 bases, with 18 bases left between them. From germline, CDR1 is SEHNR and CDR2 FQNEAQ (reference sequence).

The sequence came from a middle-aged man with acute COVID-19. Sequenced sample: PBMCs or T cells enriched from blood (not recorded which). The chain carries TRBV7-9 and TRBJ2-1; TRBD1 might be the D (5 bases). In DNA, the CDR3 is TGTGCCAGCAGCCAAACAGGACATGTCAGAAATGAGCAGTTCTTC. It specifies CASSQTGHVRNEQFF.